What follows are 16 T cell receptor beta chains derived from one specimen sequenced in a study of CD8+ T cells in alopecia areata. In each case, RNA was isolated and then reverse transcribed into cDNA as the sequencing template. This table comes from immunoSEQ multiplex PCR, and its TCRdb copy is limited to in-frame clones, with some not included. Of about 200,000 clones listed, 50% to 70% are singletons. Here the sequenced sample was CD4+ T cells sorted from blood, taken at week 0. The receptor source for this set is a human donor with alopecia areata.

This clone was observed many times. J is TRBJ1-1 and V is TRBV18, with a tentative D call TRBD1 (6 bases). With 5 bases removed from V and 3 bases from J, the gap between germline ends came to 10 bases. Germline CDR1 KGHSH, CDR2 LQKENI. There are 13 residues in the CDR3. The CDR3 reads CASSWGRDTEAFF. The CDR3 nucleotides are TGTGCCAGCTCATGGGGGCGGGACACTGAAGCTTTCTTT.

The chain joins TRBV4-1 to TRBJ2-3, with 7 bases aligning to TRBD2. V was clipped by 3 bases and J by 4 bases; unmatched bases: 13. Germline V gives CDR1 MGHRA, CDR2 YSYEKL. The CDR3 contains 17 residues. The CDR3 DNA is TGCGCCAGCAGCCAGGTATTCAGGACTAGGACCCCAGATACGCAGTATTTT. It codes for CASSQVFRTRTPDTQYF.

The chain recombines TRBV14 with TRBJ2-4, with D tentatively TRBD1 or TRBD2 (5 bases each). Trimming took 4 bases from V and 8 from J, leaving 21 bases between them. The CDR3 length is 16 residues. Germline V CDR1 and CDR2: SGHDN, FVKESK. The CDR3 nucleotides are TGTGCCAGCAGCCCACTAGGGACCATAGGAAAGGACATTCAGTACTTC. Amino acids: CASSPLGTIGKDIQYF.

The chain combines TRBV13 with TRBJ2-1, with 7 nucleotides matching TRBD2. J gave up 5 bases and V 5 bases, and 9 bases lay outside the gene matches. CDR3 length: 15 residues. Per germline, CDR1 PRHDT and CDR2 FYEKMQ (reference sequence). The CDR3 nucleotides read TGTGCCAGCAGCGGGCACGGGGGGATTAACAATGAGCAGTTCTTC. Translated: CASSGHGGINNEQFF.

The chain has TRBV23-1 and TRBJ2-3, with D unclear. TRBV23-1 is reported as an ORF; its role is uncertain. Trimming stripped 2 bases from V and 5 bases from J, with 8 bases between. The length of the CDR3 is 13 residues. This CDR3 reads CASSQAKQDTQYF. The CDR3, as DNA: TGCGCCAGCAGTCAAGCCAAACAAGATACGCAGTATTTT.

This clone was detected a few times. The chain combines TRBV5-1 with TRBJ2-3; 7 bases line up with TRBD2. Germline assignment: CDR1 SGHRS and CDR2 YFSETQ. The junction had 14 bases not matched to a gene; V was cut back by 0 bases and J by 7 bases. The CDR3 length is 17 residues. CDR3 sequence (DNA): TGCGCCAGCAGCTTGGTCCGGGAGGCCCGCAGGGCTTATACGCAGTATTTT. The encoded protein is CASSLVREARRAYTQYF. The full variable domain, rest sourced from reference TRBV5-1 and TRBJ2-3, is KAGVTQTPRYLIKTRGQQVTLSCSPISGHRSVSWYQQTPGQGLQFLFEYFSETQRNKGNFPGRFSGRQFSNSRSEMNVSTLELGDSALYLCASSLVREARRAYTQYFGPGTRLTVL.

This chain links TRBV29-1 with TRBJ2-3, with TRBD1 matching 11 bases. V was clipped by 6 bases and J by 5 bases; unmatched bases: 10. In germline, CDR1 is SQVTM, CDR2 ANQGSEA. This CDR3 is 15 amino acids long. CDR3 in DNA: TGCAGCGTAATCACCCGGGACAGGGGGATAGATACGCAGTATTTT. Translation gives CSVITRDRGIDTQYF.

This clone was seen just once. The chain employs TRBV5-1 and TRBJ2-5; D unclear. The CDR3 covers 17 residues. Trimming removed 2 bases at V and 1 base at J, with 18 bases between. Germline V gene data show CDR1 as SGHRS and CDR2 as YFSETQ. The CDR3 protein is CASSFGLSSGSQETQYF. The CDR3 DNA sequence: TGCGCCAGCAGCTTCGGTCTAAGCTCGGGCAGCCAAGAGACCCAGTACTTC.

Here the CDR3 reads CASSPLNRQDKTPLHF. Here the CDR3 DNA reads TGTGCCAGCAGTCCTTTAAACAGACAGGATAAGACACCCCTCCACTTT. This sequence joins TRBV27 and TRBJ1-6; a possible D gene is TRBD1 (6 bases). CDR1 and CDR2 (germline): MNHEY, SMNVEV (reference sequence). This CDR3 has 16 amino acids. The V and J ends lost 5 bases and 11 bases respectively, with 22 bases between them.

The gene calls are TRBV7-9 and TRBJ1-1; D is unresolved. This CDR3 comprises 15 residues. The germline gives CDR1 SEHNR, CDR2 FQNEAQ (reference sequence). Trimming took off 5 bases at V and 1 base at J, with 14 bases between the two ends. The CDR3 region is CASSTVAGGNTEAFF. CDR3 sequence (DNA): TGTGCCAGCAGCACGGTAGCAGGCGGGAACACTGAAGCTTTCTTT. Drawing the rest from reference TRBV7-9 and TRBJ1-1, the complete variable domain is DTGVSQNPRHKITKRGQNVTFRCDPISEHNRLYWYRQTLGQGPEFLTYFQNEAQLEKSRLLSDRFSAERPKGSFSTLEIQRTEQGDSAMYLCASSTVAGGNTEAFFGQGTRLTVV.

V gene TRBV11-2 combines with J gene TRBJ1-1, with D uncertain. This CDR3 has 12 amino acids. The V gene's germline CDR1 is SGHAT and CDR2 FQNNGV. The ends were cut back, 3 bases at V and 0 bases at J, with 2 bases in the middle. The CDR3 spells CASSFLNTEAFF. DNA for the CDR3: TGTGCCAGCAGCTTTCTGAACACTGAAGCTTTCTTT. Using reference TRBV11-2 and TRBJ1-1 for the parts outside the CDR3, the full variable domain is EAGVAQSPRYKIIEKRQSVAFWCNPISGHATLYWYQQILGQGPKLLIQFQNNGVVDDSQLPKDRFSAERLKGVDSTLKIQPAKLEDSAVYLCASSFLNTEAFFGQGTRLTVV.

The V and J genes are TRBV27 and TRBJ2-5; tentatively, D is TRBD1 or TRBD2 (5 bases each). The CDR3 sequence is 15 residues long. Germline V gene sequence: CDR1 MNHEY, CDR2 SMNVEV (reference sequence). V gave up 5 bases and J gave up 4 bases, with 17 bases separating them. The CDR3 loop reads CASSPTGTPRETQYF. DNA of the CDR3: TGTGCCAGCAGTCCTACCGGGACCCCCCGAGAGACCCAGTACTTC.

The chain is built from TRBV28 and TRBJ1-2; D is unresolved. Trimming pared 3 bases from V and 5 bases from J, leaving 13 bases between. Germline lookup yields CDR1 MDHEN and CDR2 SYDVKM. The CDR3 loop spans 14 amino acids. The CDR3 nucleotides are TGTGCCAGCAGTTTTATCTCTACCCTATATGGCTACACCTTC. Translation: CASSFISTLYGYTF.

This clone was counted only a few times. The chain joins TRBV4-1 to TRBJ1-2; 7 nucleotides align to TRBD1. The CDR3 contains 15 residues. V shed 2 bases, J shed 0 bases, and the junction held 3 bases outside the gene matches. Germline V gene data show CDR1 as MGHRA and CDR2 as YSYEKL. Here the CDR3 reads CASSQPDRANYGYTF. CDR3 DNA sequence: TGCGCCAGCAGCCAACCTGACAGGGCTAACTATGGCTACACCTTC.

The chain combines TRBV15 with TRBJ2-7, with TRBD1 matching 9 bases. Germline trimming cut 5 bases from V and 6 bases from J; bases unmatched to any gene: 8. In germline, CDR1 is LNHNV, CDR2 YYDKDF (reference sequence). The CDR3 covers 14 residues. CDR3 coding DNA: TGTGCCACCAGCGATTGGACAGGGGAGTTCGAGCAGTACTTC. Translation gives CATSDWTGEFEQYF. The full variable domain, completed using reference TRBV15 and TRBJ2-7, is DAMVIQNPRYQVTQFGKPVTLSCSQTLNHNVMYWYQQKSSQAPKLLFHYYDKDFNNEADTPDNFQSRRPNTSFCFLDIRSPGLGDTAMYLCATSDWTGEFEQYFGPGTRLTVT.

The J gene is TRBJ1-2, the V gene TRBV2, with unresolved D. This CDR3 is 13 amino acids long. Trimming pared 4 bases from V and 2 bases from J, leaving 8 bases between. The germline V gene has CDR1 SNHLY and CDR2 FYNNEI. CDR3 nucleotides: TGTGCCAGCAGTGCGGGCAGCAACTATGGCTACACCTTC. Translated: CASSAGSNYGYTF.